This is a list of T cell receptor beta chains from one sample in a study of T cell responses to AZD1222 COVID-19 vaccine. Data came from immunoSEQ multiplex PCR; TCRdb stores just in-frame clones and leaves some out. The repertoire holds under 100,000 clones, with about 92% as singletons. The sample was peripheral blood, taken 28 days after the second AZD1222 dose. These receptors all come from an adult who received the AZD1222 COVID-19 vaccine. Each CDR3 is given with its conserved first and last residue. Each record gives: CDR3 protein, CDR3 DNA, clone size, D gene, V gene, J gene. A D gene is named only where the DNA matches it firmly. Some rows have no size entry. The others give once, few or many, or a class for an expanded clone.

CDR3 protein: CASSSDGTDTYEQYF; CDR3 DNA: TGTGCCAGCAGTTCCGACGGGACAGACACCTACGAGCAGTACTTC; clone size: .; D gene: TRBD1; V gene: TRBV6-5; J gene: TRBJ2-7
CDR3 protein: CAWSDQLSPGQVFEESNQPQHF; CDR3 DNA: TGTGCCTGGAGCGACCAACTAAGTCCGGGACAGGTCTTTGAGGAAAGCAATCAGCCCCAGCATTTT; clone size: .; D gene: TRBD1; V gene: TRBV30; J gene: TRBJ1-5
CDR3 protein: CAGAPHATGAYGYTF; CDR3 DNA: TGCGCCGGAGCCCCACACGCGACAGGGGCCTATGGCTACACCTTC; clone size: .; D gene: TRBD1; V gene: TRBV5-1; J gene: TRBJ1-2
CDR3 protein: CASSWDRGNEKLFF; CDR3 DNA: TGTGCCAGCAGTTGGGACAGGGGTAATGAAAAACTGTTTTTT; clone size: few; D gene: TRBD1; V gene: TRBV2; J gene: TRBJ1-4
CDR3 protein: CASSWRLAYNSPLHF; CDR3 DNA: TGTGCCAGCAGCTGGCGATTGGCCTATAATTCACCCCTCCACTTT; clone size: once; D gene: .; V gene: TRBV7-2; J gene: TRBJ1-6
CDR3 protein: CASSLARGGLNEKLFF; CDR3 DNA: TGTGCCAGCAGCTTAGCTCGGGGGGGCCTAAATGAAAAACTGTTTTTT; clone size: .; D gene: .; V gene: TRBV7-9; J gene: TRBJ1-4
CDR3 protein: CASSVEKQNTEAFF; CDR3 DNA: TGTGCCAGCAGCGTAGAAAAACAGAACACTGAAGCTTTCTTT; clone size: .; D gene: .; V gene: TRBV9; J gene: TRBJ1-1
CDR3 protein: CASSLPRQGSSTGELFF; CDR3 DNA: TGTGCCAGCAGCTTACCTCGTCAAGGATCAAGCACCGGGGAGCTGTTTTTT; clone size: .; D gene: .; V gene: TRBV7-8; J gene: TRBJ2-2
CDR3 protein: CASSPGQGTEAFF; CDR3 DNA: TGTGCCAGCAGCCCGGGACAGGGCACTGAAGCTTTCTTT; clone size: .; D gene: TRBD1; V gene: TRBV7-9; J gene: TRBJ1-1
CDR3 protein: CASSLPDRGYGYTF; CDR3 DNA: TGTGCCAGCAGCTTACCCGACAGGGGCTATGGCTACACCTTC; clone size: once; D gene: TRBD1; V gene: TRBV7-9; J gene: TRBJ1-2
CDR3 protein: CARSLGGSEAFF; CDR3 DNA: TGTGCCAGAAGCTTGGGTGGCAGCGAAGCTTTCTTT; clone size: .; D gene: .; V gene: TRBV5-3; J gene: TRBJ1-1
CDR3 protein: CAWSVGLEQYF; CDR3 DNA: TGTGCCTGGAGTGTGGGACTTGAGCAGTACTTC; clone size: .; D gene: .; V gene: TRBV30; J gene: TRBJ2-7
CDR3 protein: CASSETIRPSSPSTDTQYF; CDR3 DNA: TGTGCCAGCAGTGAAACCATAAGACCTAGCAGCCCTAGCACAGATACGCAGTATTTT; clone size: .; D gene: .; V gene: TRBV6-1; J gene: TRBJ2-3
CDR3 protein: CASSLAGGPSVEQFF; CDR3 DNA: TGTGCCAGCAGCTTAGCGGGGGGGCCTTCGGTTGAGCAGTTCTTC; clone size: .; D gene: .; V gene: TRBV7-8; J gene: TRBJ2-1
CDR3 protein: CASSGDPQSLAKNIQYF; CDR3 DNA: TGTGCCAGCAGTGGGGACCCACAGTCGCTAGCCAAAAACATTCAGTACTTC; clone size: .; D gene: .; V gene: TRBV2; J gene: TRBJ2-4
CDR3 protein: CASSRGGAYNEQFF; CDR3 DNA: TGTGCCAGTAGCAGGGGGGGGGCTTACAATGAGCAGTTCTTC; clone size: .; D gene: .; V gene: TRBV19; J gene: TRBJ2-1
CDR3 protein: CAWGRGGLTDTQYF; CDR3 DNA: TGTGCCTGGGGCAGGGGGGGACTCACAGATACGCAGTATTTT; clone size: .; D gene: .; V gene: TRBV30; J gene: TRBJ2-3
CDR3 protein: CASSLTMWDRVNYGYTF; CDR3 DNA: TGTGCCAGCAGCTTAACCATGTGGGACAGGGTAAACTATGGCTACACCTTC; clone size: .; D gene: TRBD1; V gene: TRBV7-9; J gene: TRBJ1-2
CDR3 protein: CASSRTGGQANYGYTF; CDR3 DNA: TGCGCCAGCAGCCGTACAGGGGGCCAGGCGAACTATGGCTACACCTTC; clone size: .; D gene: TRBD1; V gene: TRBV5-1; J gene: TRBJ1-2
CDR3 protein: CASSLTTGNGYTF; CDR3 DNA: TGTGCCAGCAGTTTGACGACAGGGAATGGCTACACCTTC; clone size: .; D gene: TRBD1; V gene: TRBV27; J gene: TRBJ1-2
CDR3 protein: CAWNVGAAGGYTF; CDR3 DNA: TGTGCCTGGAATGTGGGAGCCGCCGGTGGCTACACCTTC; clone size: .; D gene: .; V gene: TRBV30; J gene: TRBJ1-2
CDR3 protein: CASSFGEGKKLFF; CDR3 DNA: TGTGCCAGCAGCTTTGGGGAAGGGAAAAAACTGTTTTTT; clone size: .; D gene: .; V gene: TRBV5-6; J gene: TRBJ1-4
CDR3 protein: CASSQDLGTIPMDGELFF; CDR3 DNA: TGTGCCAGCAGCCAAGACTTGGGGACTATACCTATGGACGGGGAGCTGTTTTTT; clone size: .; D gene: TRBD2; V gene: TRBV14; J gene: TRBJ2-2